This T cell receptor beta chain was sequenced in a study of blood T cell repertoires in COVID-19 (dated by TCRdb to the early 2020s). Background for the entire study: Samples covering the acute and convalescent phases of COVID-19 were provided by collaborators in the United States, Italy and Spain. The material from the prospective study consisted of cDNA or gDNA derived from T cells, B-cell-depleted T cells, or PBMCs. The dataset comprised deeply sampled blood TCRbeta repertoires from subjects exposed to, actively infected with, or recovered from COVID-19. The repertoires were made available in a free public database intended to serve as a resource for research on the immune response to SARS-CoV-2. The samples were drawn from two sources: the first 160 participants of the ongoing ImmuneRACE study, and fewer than 1,500 subjects contributed by 6 global collaborators. Nearly every sample came with metadata listing a de-identified subject ID, COVID-19 status, age in years and sex. Where available, HLA class I and class II types were obtained from metadata supplied by the sample provider rather than from assay-based typing. The paper's findings and limits, for the study overall: The quantity of clinical and demographic metadata differed by source and by participant and was supplied without curation.

Whole blood was collected in K2EDTA tubes by collaborating institutions according to the institutions' own protocols. Collaborator samples were shipped for TCRbeta analysis as frozen whole blood, isolated PBMCs, or DNA extracted from either sample type. TCRbeta CDR3 regions were amplified from genomic DNA by means of the immunoSEQ Assay, a bias-controlled multiplex PCR. As for the authors' bioinformatics: The number of nucleated cells in each sample was estimated from the amplification of reference gene primers within the assay. Sequence reads were collapsed and filtered to measure the absolute abundance of every unique TCRbeta CDR3 rearrangement. For each sample, productive Simpson clonality was calculated as the square root of Simpson's diversity index across productive rearrangements. The table comes from immuneACCESS by way of TCRdb, which keeps in-frame sequences with V and J called. Part of the clones is missing from these tables; in studies checked, under half for an unresolved V gene and the rest for unknown reasons. That table supplies the V and J calls and clone size; D and trimming were determined from the DNA. The sample yields some 37,000 clones; roughly 88% were counted once. Around an eighth of the sample is in the top ten clones.

Of note for this clone: Its target antigen remains unknown. It has no much larger one-base neighbor in the sample; base qualities were not kept.

Per the germline V gene (reference sequence), MNHEY is the CDR1 and SMNVEV is the CDR2. Spanning cysteine to phenylalanine, the CDR3 consists of 14 amino acids. Left in the record is the CDR3 DNA by itself, 42 bases read in frame from the first base. Here V drops 3 bases and J drops 16 bases, and the junction holds 11 bases not matched to any gene. The specimen sequenced was peripheral blood. The receptor comes from a man between 70 and 80 years old with acute or convalescent COVID-19. This chain is built from TRBV27 and TRBJ1-6, with 8 middle bases fitting TRBD1. The sequence in DNA is TGTGCCAGCAGTTTTGGGACAGGCTCTACCCGTCTCCACTTT. The encoded protein is CASSFGTGSTRLHF.